The entry that follows covers one TCR beta chain sequence. Its antigen is still unknown. TCR beta CDR3 region amplification was performed from RNA transcripts. Initially, a first-round RT-PCR of the TCR CDR3 employed the HTBI primer set. TCRdb re-called the multiplex PCR reads through MiXCR, storing one row per CDR3 protein. The sample holds around 350,000 distinct CDR3 sequences, approximately 17% seen once. The record originates from a study of T cells in Graves' hyperthyroidism and ophthalmopathy. Whole-study results and caveats: Researchers found most expanded thyroid clonotypes above 0.001 in blood as well.

The CDR3 has 16 amino acids. Germline V gene lookup returns CDR1 MNHEY and CDR2 SVGAGI. J was trimmed by 0 bases and V by 0 bases; bases with no gene match: 3. Sequences were obtained from blood. The chain joins TRBV6-5 to TRBJ2-3; 7 bases are a match to TRBD1. This TCR derives from a woman aged 25 to 45 with Graves' hyperthyroidism that later progressed to Graves' ophthalmopathy. The CDR3 DNA follows: TGTGCCAGCAGTTACTCGACAGGGAGTAGCACAGATACGCAGTATTTT. Translated, it gives CASSYSTGSSTDTQYF.